This is a list of T cell receptor beta chains from one sample in a study of blood T cell repertoires in COVID-19. Generated by immunoSEQ multiplex PCR, the TCRdb table keeps only in-frame clones and is missing some. The table has about 92,000 clones, 80% to 85% seen once. The sequenced sample consisted of peripheral blood. All receptors derive from an elderly woman with active or convalescent COVID-19. The CDR3 runs from the conserved cysteine through the conserved F or W. D genes are given only for firm matches. A clone size is listed for some rows: how often the clone was seen (once, few, many), or a class if it is expanded.

d_call j_call clone_size v_call cdr3_nt cdr3_aa
. TRBJ2-3 . TRBV5-1 TGCGCCAGCAGCTTGGGACTGAATACAGATACGCAGTATTTT CASSLGLNTDTQYF
. TRBJ1-6 . TRBV30 TGTGCCTGGAGTGTAGGGGGATCCTATAATTCACCCCTCCACTTT CAWSVGGSYNSPLHF
TRBD2 TRBJ2-7 . TRBV28 TGTGCCAGCAGTACACGGTTCTTGGGGACTAGCTCGTACGAGCAGTACTTC CASSTRFLGTSSYEQYF
. TRBJ2-5 . TRBV3-1/TRBV3-2 TGTGCCAGCAGCCAAGGACTAGTGGAGACCCAGTACTTC CASSQGLVETQYF
TRBD1 TRBJ2-2 . TRBV11-3 TGTGCCAGCAGCCAGGGGGCGCCGTCCGGGGAGCTGTTTTTT CASSQGAPSGELFF
. TRBJ2-6 . TRBV7-9 TGTGCCAGCAGCTTAGGAACGGTTTCCTCTGGGGCCAACGTCCTGACTTTC CASSLGTVSSGANVLTF
TRBD2 TRBJ2-7 . TRBV7-3 TGTGCCAGCAGCTACAACCCGACTAGCGGGAGAAACGAGCAGTACTTC CASSYNPTSGRNEQYF
. TRBJ1-4 few TRBV19 TGTGCCAGTAGCCGGACAGCGATAAATGAAAAACTGTTTTTT CASSRTAINEKLFF
TRBD2 TRBJ2-3 . TRBV19 TGTGCCAGTAGTCCGATAGCGGGAGTCACAGATACGCAGTATTTT CASSPIAGVTDTQYF
TRBD1 TRBJ1-1 . TRBV10-3 TGTGCCATCAGCCCCGCCCGACAGGGAAGCACTGAAGCTTTCTTT CAISPARQGSTEAFF